This TCR beta chain stems from a study of a mutant IDH1 vaccine in newly diagnosed glioma. The time point was: week 35, safety follow-up. The study gave 300 ug of mutant IDH1 20-mer peptide per vaccine dose, with topical imiquimod. TCRdb keeps only in-frame clones here, not all; method: immunoSEQ multiplex PCR. The data hold about 60,000 clones, with roughly 84% observed a single time. Looked up from germline, CDR1 is PRHDT and CDR2 is FYEKMQ (reference sequence). The CDR3 is 14 residues long. J was trimmed by 6 bases and V by 1 base; bases with no gene match: 6. Remarks on this clone: What it binds is unknown.

The sequencing here drew on PBMCs, taken from a glioma patient whose treatment included an IDH1 peptide vaccine. The sequence was collected from a man aged 25 to 45 with glioma. The gene calls are TRBV13 and TRBJ2-7; 7 bases fit TRBD2. This CDR3 is CASSLEGPGGEQYF. CDR3 sequence (DNA): TGTGCCAGCAGCTTAGAGGGGCCGGGGGGCGAGCAGTACTTC.